This T cell receptor beta chain was sequenced during a study of blood T cell repertoires in COVID-19. Assay used: immunoSEQ multiplex PCR; TCRdb lists only in-frame clones, some missing. Among hundreds of thousands of clones listed, just under 90% were seen once. Germline lookup yields CDR1 SQVTM and CDR2 ANQGSEA. This CDR3 has 13 residues. With 4 bases removed from V and 7 bases from J, the gap between germline ends came to 14 bases. The TCR was taken from a man between 60 and 75 years old who had recovered from COVID-19. Input material: peripheral blood. This sequence joins TRBV29-1 and TRBJ2-1; D is unresolved. CDR3 in DNA: TGCAGCGTTGGTAGCTGGGTCCCAAATGAGCAGTTCTTC. It is translated as CSVGSWVPNEQFF.